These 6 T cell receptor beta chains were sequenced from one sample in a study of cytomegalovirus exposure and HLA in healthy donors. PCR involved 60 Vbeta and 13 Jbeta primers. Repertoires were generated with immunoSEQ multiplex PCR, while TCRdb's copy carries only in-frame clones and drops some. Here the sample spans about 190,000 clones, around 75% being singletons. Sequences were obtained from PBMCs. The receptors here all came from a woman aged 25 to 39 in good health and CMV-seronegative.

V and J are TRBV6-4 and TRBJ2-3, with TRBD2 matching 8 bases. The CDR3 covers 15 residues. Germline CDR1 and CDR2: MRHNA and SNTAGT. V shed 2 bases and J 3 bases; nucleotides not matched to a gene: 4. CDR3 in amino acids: CASSDRGLGTDTQYF. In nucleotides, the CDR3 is TGTGCCAGCAGTGACAGGGGACTAGGGACAGATACGCAGTATTTT.

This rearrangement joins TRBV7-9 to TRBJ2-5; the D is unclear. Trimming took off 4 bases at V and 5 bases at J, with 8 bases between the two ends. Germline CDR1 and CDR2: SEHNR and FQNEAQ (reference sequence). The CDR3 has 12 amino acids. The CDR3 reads CASSSLRETQYF. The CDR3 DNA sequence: TGTGCCAGCAGCTCACTGAGGGAGACCCAGTACTTC.

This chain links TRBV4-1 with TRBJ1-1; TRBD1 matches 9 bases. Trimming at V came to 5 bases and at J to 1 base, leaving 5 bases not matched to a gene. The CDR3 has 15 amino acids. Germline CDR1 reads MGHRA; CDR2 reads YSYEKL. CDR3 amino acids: CASSSLDRGNTEAFF. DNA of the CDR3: TGCGCCAGCAGCTCTTTGGACAGGGGGAACACTGAAGCTTTCTTT.

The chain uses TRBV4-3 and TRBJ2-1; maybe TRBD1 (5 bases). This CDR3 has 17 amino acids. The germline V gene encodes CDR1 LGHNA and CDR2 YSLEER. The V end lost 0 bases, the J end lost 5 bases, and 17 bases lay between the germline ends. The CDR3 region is CASSQDRWQGTHNEQFF. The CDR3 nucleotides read TGCGCCAGCAGCCAAGATCGTTGGCAGGGTACTCACAATGAGCAGTTCTTC.

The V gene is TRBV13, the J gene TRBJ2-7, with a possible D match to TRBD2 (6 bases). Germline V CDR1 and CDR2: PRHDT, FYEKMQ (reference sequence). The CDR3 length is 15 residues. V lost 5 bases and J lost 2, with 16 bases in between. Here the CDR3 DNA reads TGTGCCAGCAGCCCCGAAGCGGGTCCAACCTACGAGCAGTACTTC. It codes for CASSPEAGPTYEQYF.

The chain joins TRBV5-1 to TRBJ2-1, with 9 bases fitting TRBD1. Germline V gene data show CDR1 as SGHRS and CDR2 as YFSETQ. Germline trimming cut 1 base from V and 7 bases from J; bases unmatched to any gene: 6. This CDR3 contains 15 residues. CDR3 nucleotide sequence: TGCGCCAGCAGCTTGATGGGACAGGGAGTGAATGAGCAGTTCTTC. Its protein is CASSLMGQGVNEQFF.